Below, 7 T cell receptor beta chains from the same sample are listed, as sequenced in a study of blood T cells in healthy people across ages. The use of a sample-barcoded 5' primer and a J-beta primer mix characterized a second PCR of about 6 to 11 cycles. Each CDR3 protein is one row after TCRdb ran MiXCR on the 5' RACE reads. The data hold some 760,000 distinct CDR3 sequences, with 25% observed a single time. These data are also associated with another study on T cells of mothers and their children.

Sequences were obtained from blood. These receptors were collected from a boy aged 5-17 years in good health.

This clonotype was seen a few times. The rearrangement uses TRBV5-1 and TRBJ1-2; 7 nucleotides match TRBD1. The CDR3 is 12 amino acids. The germline V gene encodes CDR1 SGHRS and CDR2 YFSETQ. Trimming at V came to 4 bases and at J to 6 bases, leaving 3 bases not matched to a gene. The CDR3 region has the DNA TGCGCCAGCAGCGGGACAGAGGATGGCTACACCTTC. Amino acid sequence: CASSGTEDGYTF.

The chain combines TRBV6-6 with TRBJ2-3; 7 nucleotides align to TRBD2. The germline V gene has CDR1 MNHNY and CDR2 SVGAGI (reference sequence). Trimming at V came to 5 bases and at J to 4 bases, leaving 6 bases not matched to a gene. The CDR3 spans 14 residues. Here the CDR3 DNA reads TGTGCCAGCAGTCCATGGGGGGGTTCAGATACGCAGTATTTT. Translating it yields CASSPWGGSDTQYF.

The chain links TRBV7-9 to TRBJ2-1; D is possibly TRBD1 (6 bases). CDR1 SEHNR and CDR2 FQNEAQ come from the germline V gene (reference sequence). V was shortened by 4 bases and J by 1 base, with 14 bases between the two germline ends. The CDR3 is 16 residues long. CDR3 coding DNA: TGTGCCAGCAGCTCACCGGGACATAATTCCTACAATGAGCAGTTCTTC. This translates into CASSSPGHNSYNEQFF. Full variable domain (outside the CDR3, taken from reference TRBV7-9 and TRBJ2-1): DTGVSQNPRHKITKRGQNVTFRCDPISEHNRLYWYRQTLGQGPEFLTYFQNEAQLEKSRLLSDRFSAERPKGSFSTLEIQRTEQGDSAMYLCASSSPGHNSYNEQFFGPGTRLTVL.

A few counts support this clonotype. The rearrangement joins TRBV20-1 to TRBJ1-4; D is possibly TRBD1 (5 bases). This CDR3 is 12 amino acids long. V gave up 6 bases and J gave up 12 bases, with 17 bases separating them. Germline values: CDR1 DFQATT, CDR2 SNEGSKA (reference sequence). The CDR3 spells CSAPTHEGQLFF. The CDR3 DNA is TGCAGTGCCCCAACCCACGAGGGACAACTGTTTTTT.

This rearrangement joins TRBV5-5 to TRBJ2-3, with TRBD2 matching over 12 bases. Trimming took 0 bases from V and 5 from J; bases not matched to a gene: 4. The CDR3 runs to 16 residues. CDR1 is SGHKS, CDR2 YYEKEE, per germline (reference sequence). The CDR3 region is CASSLAPSGGVDTQYF. In DNA form, the CDR3 reads TGTGCCAGCAGCTTGGCGCCTAGCGGGGGGGTAGATACGCAGTATTTT.

The sample holds a few counts of this clonotype. The V call is TRBV29-1, the J call TRBJ2-3; D gene unclear. CDR1 is SQVTM and CDR2 is ANQGSEA in the germline V gene. V dropped 0 bases and J dropped 6 bases, with 4 bases sitting between them. The CDR3 runs 11 residues. CDR3 sequence: CSVEDHDTQYF. CDR3 bases: TGCAGCGTTGAAGATCACGATACGCAGTATTTT.

Only a few counts were recorded for this clonotype. The genes are TRBV7-2 and TRBJ2-5; TRBD2 agrees at 10 bases. Trimming at V came to 6 bases and at J to 4 bases, leaving 8 bases not matched to a gene. CDR1 and CDR2 (germline): SGHTA, FQGNSA. The CDR3 totals 15 residues. CDR3 in amino acids: CASSLGLAVRETQYF. In DNA, the CDR3 is TGTGCCAGCAGTCTCGGACTAGCGGTGCGAGAGACCCAGTACTTC.